This is a list of T cell receptor beta chains from one sample in a study of blood T cell repertoires in COVID-19. The protocol was immunoSEQ multiplex PCR, while the TCRdb copy is restricted to in-frame clones and leaves out a portion. The data show more than 250,000 clones, with around nine tenths seen just once and about 2.7% held by the top ten. Sequencing was carried out using PBMCs or T cells enriched from blood (not recorded which). These receptors originate from a woman younger than 30 who had recovered from COVID-19. CDR3s include the opening cysteine and the closing phenylalanine or tryptophan. D genes are given only for firm matches. Expanded clones are given a class, and other clones once, few, many or no size at all.

>TRBJ1-1|-|TRBV3-1/TRBV3-2|14|-
CASSHARGAGEAFF
TGTGCCAGCAGCCATGCCCGGGGGGCGGGGGAAGCTTTCTTT
>TRBJ1-2|-|TRBV25-1|15|-
CASSGRGGGIYGYTF
TGTGCCAGCAGTGGGCGAGGAGGCGGAATATATGGCTACACCTTC
>TRBJ2-1|TRBD2|TRBV28|18|-
CASSLWPPTSGGNNEQFF
TGTGCCAGCAGTTTATGGCCCCCGACTAGCGGAGGAAACAATGAGCAGTTCTTC
>TRBJ2-7|-|TRBV27|16|-
CASSSAVWTGTYAQYF
TGTGCCAGCAGTTCAGCCGTCTGGACGGGAACCTACGCGCAGTACTTC
>TRBJ1-2|-|TRBV5-1|12|-
CASSLAGDGYTF
TGCGCCAGCAGCTTGGCAGGGGATGGCTACACCTTC
>TRBJ1-1|-|TRBV9|15|-
CASSVGSRVNTEAFF
TGTGCCAGCAGCGTAGGATCCAGGGTGAACACTGAAGCTTTCTTT
>TRBJ2-1|TRBD2|TRBV4-1|17|once
CASSQAVESGGNNEQFF
TGCGCCAGCAGCCAAGCAGTCGAGTCGGGAGGCAACAATGAGCAGTTCTTC
>TRBJ1-4|-|TRBV11-2|14|-
CASSLAGGVEKLFF
TGTGCCAGCAGCTTAGCTGGGGGCGTTGAAAAACTGTTTTTT
>TRBJ1-2|-|TRBV7-9|12|many
CASSPQGQGYTF
TGTGCCAGCAGCCCCCAGGGACAAGGCTACACCTTC
>TRBJ1-2|-|TRBV10-3|17|-
CAISDSNGERGSYGYTF
TGTGCCATCAGTGACTCGAATGGGGAAAGGGGGAGCTATGGCTACACCTTC
>TRBJ2-1|TRBD2|TRBV12-5|18|-
CASGSGLAGSGSYNEQFF
TGTGCTAGTGGTTCGGGACTAGCGGGTAGTGGATCCTACAATGAGCAGTTCTTC
>TRBJ1-1|-|TRBV3-1/TRBV3-2|13|-
CASSTGGSYEAFF
TGTGCCAGCAGTACAGGCGGGAGCTATGAAGCTTTCTTT
>TRBJ2-3|TRBD2|TRBV30|15|-
CAWSVPSGGRDTQYF
TGTGCCTGGAGTGTACCTAGCGGGGGGCGAGATACGCAGTATTTT
>TRBJ2-7|TRBD1|TRBV10-3|14|-
CAISGDRTLYEQYF
TGTGCCATCAGTGGGGACAGGACACTCTACGAGCAGTACTTC
>TRBJ2-1|TRBD1|TRBV18|14|once
CASYPGQGAREQFF
TGTGCCAGCTATCCGGGACAGGGGGCGCGGGAGCAGTTCTTC
>TRBJ2-5|TRBD2|TRBV28|16|-
CASSFGVAGNQETQYF
TGTGCCAGCAGTTTTGGAGTAGCGGGGAACCAAGAGACCCAGTACTTC
>TRBJ2-7|TRBD1|TRBV6-5|15|-
CASKITGTGAYEQYF
TGTGCCAGCAAGATAACCGGGACAGGGGCCTACGAGCAGTACTTC
>TRBJ2-5|TRBD2|TRBV7-7|15|-
CASSLITSGQETQYF
TGTGCCAGCAGCTTAATAACTAGCGGGCAAGAGACCCAGTACTTC
>TRBJ1-1|-|TRBV6-2/TRBV6-3|16|-
CASSYSVLRGYTEAFF
TGTGCCAGCAGTTACTCTGTTCTCAGGGGCTACACTGAAGCTTTCTTT
>TRBJ2-2|-|TRBV9|14|few
CATAQGWDTGELFF
TGTGCCACAGCACAGGGATGGGACACCGGGGAGCTGTTTTTT
>TRBJ2-1|-|TRBV11-3|14|-
CASSSDVGGNEQFF
TGTGCCAGCAGCTCAGATGTGGGAGGCAATGAGCAGTTCTTC
>TRBJ2-5|-|TRBV6-1|15|-
CASSESALTMETQYF
TGTGCCAGCAGTGAATCCGCATTAACTATGGAGACCCAGTACTTC
>TRBJ2-5|-|TRBV12-3/TRBV12-4|12|-
CASMGREETQYF
TGTGCCAGCATGGGGCGCGAAGAGACCCAGTACTTC
>TRBJ1-2|-|TRBV4-2|15|few
CASRKRQDPNYGYTF
TGTGCCAGCAGAAAAAGACAGGACCCTAACTATGGCTACACCTTC
>TRBJ1-6|-|TRBV30|13|-
CAWSSSSREPLHF
TGTGCCTGGAGTAGTTCAAGCAGGGAACCCCTCCACTTT
>TRBJ2-3|TRBD1|TRBV3-1/TRBV3-2|14|-
CASSRQGMTDTQYF
TGTGCCAGCAGCCGACAGGGGATGACAGATACGCAGTATTTT
>TRBJ1-5|-|TRBV27|19|-
CASTFSQVLWPYSNQPQHF
TGTGCCAGCACTTTTTCACAGGTTCTTTGGCCTTATAGCAATCAGCCCCAGCATTTT
>TRBJ1-6|-|TRBV30|16|-
CAWSGYGPPRNSPLHF
TGTGCCTGGAGCGGATATGGGCCCCCTCGGAATTCACCCCTCCACTTT
>TRBJ2-7|TRBD2|TRBV7-6|13|-
CASSYGLEGEQYF
TGTGCCAGCAGCTATGGACTAGAGGGCGAGCAGTACTTC
>TRBJ2-3|TRBD1|TRBV27|14|-
CASSSRTGGNTQYF
TGTGCCAGCAGTTCGAGGACAGGGGGAAATACGCAGTATTTT
>TRBJ1-6|-|TRBV5-1|15|-
CASRDVRGPNSPLHF
TGCGCCAGCAGGGACGTCCGAGGGCCCAATTCACCCCTCCACTTT
>TRBJ2-2|-|TRBV28|14|-
CASRADGNTGELFF
TGTGCCAGCAGAGCGGACGGAAACACCGGGGAGCTGTTTTTT
>TRBJ1-1|-|TRBV12-3/TRBV12-4|13|-
CASSFSGGSEAFF
TGTGCCAGCAGTTTCTCTGGCGGGAGTGAAGCTTTCTTT
>TRBJ1-1|TRBD1|TRBV4-3|15|-
CASSQDRGLGTEAFF
TGCGCCAGCAGCCAAGACAGGGGGCTCGGCACTGAAGCTTTCTTT
>TRBJ1-2|TRBD1|TRBV7-9|18|-
CASSGHNEPGQGNYGYTF
TGTGCCAGCAGCGGTCATAATGAACCGGGACAGGGGAACTATGGCTACACCTTC
>TRBJ1-6|TRBD1|TRBV27|13|-
CASSLTGRSPLHF
TGTGCCAGCAGTCTGACAGGGCGTTCACCCCTCCACTTT
>TRBJ1-1|TRBD1|TRBV6-1|15|-
CASSPGQGRHTEAFF
TGTGCCAGCAGTCCGGGACAGGGTCGACACACTGAAGCTTTCTTT
>TRBJ2-2|TRBD2|TRBV10-3|16|-
CAISAGLAGNTGELFF
TGTGCCATCAGTGCCGGACTAGCGGGAAACACCGGGGAGCTGTTTTTT
>TRBJ2-2|-|TRBV3-1/TRBV3-2|14|-
CASSPTPNTGELFF
TGTGCCAGCAGCCCTACCCCGAACACCGGGGAGCTGTTTTTT
>TRBJ1-5|TRBD1|TRBV12-5|15|few
CASGPLDRVGQPQHF
TGTGCTAGTGGTCCCCTCGACAGGGTCGGTCAGCCCCAGCATTTT
>TRBJ1-6|-|TRBV3-1/TRBV3-2|12|-
CASSLDRLTLHF
TGTGCCAGCAGCTTAGACAGGCTCACCCTCCACTTT
>TRBJ1-1|TRBD1|TRBV6-5|14|-
CASRSQGGNTEAFF
TGTGCCAGCAGGTCCCAGGGGGGGAACACTGAAGCTTTCTTT
>TRBJ1-2|-|TRBV29-1|11|-
CSVPINYGYTF
TGCAGCGTTCCCATCAACTATGGCTACACCTTC
>TRBJ1-1|-|TRBV28|12|-
CASSFRETKAFF
TGTGCCAGCAGTTTTAGAGAGACAAAAGCTTTCTTT
>TRBJ1-2|-|TRBV28|16|-
CASSLETGAVNYGYTF
TGTGCCAGCAGTTTAGAGACAGGCGCCGTTAACTATGGCTACACCTTC
>TRBJ1-5|-|TRBV5-6|15|-
CASSSLMLGGQPQHF
TGTGCCAGCAGCTCTCTAATGCTCGGAGGTCAGCCCCAGCATTTT
>TRBJ2-5|TRBD2|TRBV30|12|-
CAWTSGTETQYF
TGTGCCTGGACCAGCGGGACGGAGACCCAGTACTTC
>TRBJ2-6|-|TRBV30|17|-
CAWSFGTEPSGANVLTF
TGTGCCTGGAGTTTTGGTACTGAACCCTCTGGGGCCAACGTCCTGACTTTC
>TRBJ2-1|TRBD2|TRBV29-1|17|-
CSVEDLFLGLPLNEQFF
TGCAGCGTTGAAGATTTATTCTTGGGACTACCGCTCAATGAGCAGTTCTTC
>TRBJ1-1|TRBD1|TRBV7-9|13|-
CALQGAMNTEAFF
TGTGCCTTACAGGGGGCGATGAACACTGAAGCTTTCTTT
>TRBJ2-5|-|TRBV5-1|14|once
CASKLTVSQETQYF
TGCGCCAGCAAACTTACAGTATCCCAAGAGACCCAGTACTTC
>TRBJ1-5|TRBD1|TRBV5-1|15|few
CASSTRTGHYQPQHF
TGCGCCAGCAGCACCCGGACAGGTCACTATCAGCCCCAGCATTTT
>TRBJ1-1|-|TRBV27|14|-
CASSQGGGFTEAFF
TGTGCCAGCAGCCAAGGGGGGGGGTTCACTGAAGCTTTCTTT